This TCR beta chain comes out of a study of cytomegalovirus exposure and HLA in healthy donors. Points on this clone: Its antigen remains unknown.

CDR1 SGHNT and CDR2 YYREEE come from the germline V gene (reference sequence). This CDR3 comprises 14 residues. Trimming removed 0 bases at V and 3 bases at J, with 9 bases between. Overall study findings and caveats: Most TCR sequences were uncommon, yet certain public TCRs appeared in many donors.

60 Vbeta and 13 Jbeta primers were used in PCR. Sequenced by immunoSEQ multiplex PCR; TCRdb stores in-frame clones only, minus some. The table has around 200,000 clones, approximately 79% seen once. The material sequenced was PBMCs. This chain joins TRBV5-4 and TRBJ2-5; D might be TRBD2 (5 bases). The clonotype originates from a girl aged 2 to 10 in good health and CMV-seronegative. CDR3 amino acids: CASSLAGMEETQYF. The CDR3 DNA is TGTGCCAGCAGCTTGGCCGGGATGGAAGAGACCCAGTACTTC.